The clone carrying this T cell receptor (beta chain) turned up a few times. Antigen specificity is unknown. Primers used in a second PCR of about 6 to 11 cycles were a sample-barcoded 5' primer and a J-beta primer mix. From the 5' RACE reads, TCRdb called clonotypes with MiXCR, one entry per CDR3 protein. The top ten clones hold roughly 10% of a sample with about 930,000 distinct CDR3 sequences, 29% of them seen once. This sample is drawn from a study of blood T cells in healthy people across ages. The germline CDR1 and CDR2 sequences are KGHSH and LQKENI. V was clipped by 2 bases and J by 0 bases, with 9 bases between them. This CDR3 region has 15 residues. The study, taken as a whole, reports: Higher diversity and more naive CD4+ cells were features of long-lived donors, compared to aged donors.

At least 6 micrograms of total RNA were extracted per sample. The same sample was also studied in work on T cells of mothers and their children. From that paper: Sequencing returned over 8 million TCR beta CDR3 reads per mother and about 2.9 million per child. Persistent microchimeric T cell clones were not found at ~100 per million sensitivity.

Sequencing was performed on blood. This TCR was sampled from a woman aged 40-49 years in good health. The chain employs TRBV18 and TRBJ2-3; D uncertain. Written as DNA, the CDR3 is TGTGCCAGCTCACCAGACACCAGAAGCACAGATACGCAGTATTTT. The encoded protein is CASSPDTRSTDTQYF.